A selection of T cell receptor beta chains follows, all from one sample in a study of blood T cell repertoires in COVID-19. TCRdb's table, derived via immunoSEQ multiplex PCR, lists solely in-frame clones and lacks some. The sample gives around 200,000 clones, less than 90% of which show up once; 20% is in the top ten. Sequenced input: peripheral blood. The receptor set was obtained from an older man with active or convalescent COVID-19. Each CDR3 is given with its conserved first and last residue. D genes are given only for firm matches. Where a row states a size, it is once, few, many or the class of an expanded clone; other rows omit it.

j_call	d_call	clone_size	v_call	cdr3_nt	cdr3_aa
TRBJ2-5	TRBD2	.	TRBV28	TGTGCCAGCAGTTTCGGGGGGCTAGCGGGAAAAGAGACCCAGTACTTC	CASSFGGLAGKETQYF
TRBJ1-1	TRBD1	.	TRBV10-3	TGTGCCATCAGAAGGGACAGGACCCTGGACACTGAAGCTTTCTTT	CAIRRDRTLDTEAFF
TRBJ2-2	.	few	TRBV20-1	TGCAGTGCTAGTGGACATAGTAGGAACACCGGGGAGCTGTTTTTT	CSASGHSRNTGELFF
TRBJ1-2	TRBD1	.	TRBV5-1	TGCGCCAGCAGCTTGGATGGGACAGGGGTTCTATATGGCTACACCTTC	CASSLDGTGVLYGYTF
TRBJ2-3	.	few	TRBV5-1	TGCGCCAGCAGCTTGGGCCCCGGCCAGGGCCTAAGCACAGATACGCAGTATTTT	CASSLGPGQGLSTDTQYF
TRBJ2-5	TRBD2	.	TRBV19	TGTGCCACCAAACTAGCGGGGGTACAAGAGACCCAGTACTTC	CATKLAGVQETQYF
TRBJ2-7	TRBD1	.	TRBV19	TGTGCCAGTAGGAGGGGGACAGGGGGTTTCAACGAGCAGTACTTC	CASRRGTGGFNEQYF
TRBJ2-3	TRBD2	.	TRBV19	TGTGCCAGTAGTATGTTGACTAGCGGCTACACAGATACGCAGTATTTT	CASSMLTSGYTDTQYF
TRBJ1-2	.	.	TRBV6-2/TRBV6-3	TGTGCCAGCAGTTACGACGGACTCTATGGCTACACCTTC	CASSYDGLYGYTF
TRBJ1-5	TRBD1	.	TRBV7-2	TGTGCCAGCAGCGGTGGGTTGCAGGGGGCGCGGAGCAATCAGCCCCAGCATTTT	CASSGGLQGARSNQPQHF
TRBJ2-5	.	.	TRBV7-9	TGTGCCAGCTCCCCAGCGGAGGGGGCCCCTAGAGAGACCCAGTACTTC	CASSPAEGAPRETQYF
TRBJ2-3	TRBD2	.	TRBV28	TGTGCCAGCAAGATAGCGGGGGGGGCCTCAGATACGCAGTATTTT	CASKIAGGASDTQYF
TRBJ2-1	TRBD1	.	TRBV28	TGTGCCAGCAGTCCTGCAGGGGGCAGTACCTACAATGAGCAGTTCTTC	CASSPAGGSTYNEQFF
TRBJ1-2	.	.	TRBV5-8	TGTGCCAGCAACCAAGGAGTTCAGGGCTACACCTTC	CASNQGVQGYTF
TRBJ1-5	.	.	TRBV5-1	TGCGCCAGCAGCTCAGGACTGAGTGCAGGGGAGCCCCAGCATTTT	CASSSGLSAGEPQHF
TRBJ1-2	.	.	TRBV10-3	TGTGCCATCAGTGTTCAGGGTGGAGGCTACACCTTC	CAISVQGGGYTF
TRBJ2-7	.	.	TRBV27	TGTGCCAGCAGTTTAATGGGGCCCCCTATCTCCTACGAGCAGTACTTC	CASSLMGPPISYEQYF